This T cell receptor beta chain was sequenced during a study of blood T cells in healthy people across ages. This CDR3 is 14 amino acids long. Regarding this clonotype: Its ends do not fully match the called genes, so a read error is possible.

Sample-barcoded 5' priming and a J-beta primer mix drove a second PCR of roughly 7 to 11 cycles. MiXCR, applied by TCRdb to the 5' RACE reads, yields one record per CDR3 protein. The sample consists of 2 million or so distinct CDR3 sequences, 49% of them appearing once. Sequences were obtained from blood. The rearrangement uses TRBV12-3 or TRBV12-4 and TRBJ2-3; D is undetermined. The source is a middle-aged woman in good health. Here the CDR3 DNA reads TGTGCCAGCAGATACAGAAGAGGAGCAGATACGCAGTATTTC. Translating gives CASRYRRGADTQYF.